The entry that follows covers one TCR beta chain sequence. Clones were read by immunoSEQ multiplex PCR, and TCRdb kept only the in-frame ones, dropping some. This table holds around 260,000 clones, about 86% found once. This specimen belongs to a study of blood T cell repertoires in COVID-19. The length of the CDR3 is 15 residues. The V gene's germline CDR1 is LNHDA and CDR2 SQIVND (reference sequence). Germline trimming cut 2 bases from V and 3 bases from J; bases unmatched to any gene: 3. Cohorts were assigned according to the clinical history that participants reported. The sequenced sample was PBMCs or T cells enriched from blood (not recorded which). The source is a man younger than 40 with acute COVID-19. The chain uses TRBV19 and TRBJ2-1; 8 bases map to TRBD2. For the CDR3, the DNA is TGTGCCAGTAGTATAACTAGCGGACACTACAATGAGCAGTTCTTC. Its protein product is CASSITSGHYNEQFF.